This entry is about one TCR beta chain. This sample was included in a study of blood T cell repertoires in COVID-19. Study details: Some COVID-19 samples were acute and others convalescent; all came from the United States, Italy and Spain. Nucleic acid was either cDNA or gDNA, and it came from T cells, B-cell-depleted T cells, or PBMCs.

V lost 3 bases to trimming and J lost 4 bases, with 15 bases between them. Germline V CDR1 and CDR2: LNHNV, YYDKDF (reference sequence). The CDR3 is 15 amino acids. Methods used by the authors: Amplified reference gene primers provided the basis for estimating nucleated cell counts. The data were produced by immunoSEQ multiplex PCR, yet TCRdb's version contains in-frame clones alone and is incomplete. Clone size and the V and J calls come from that table; the DNA yielded D and trimming. Counted here are 68,000 or so clones, approximately 88% occurring once; the ten biggest clones make up 5.5% to 7%. The V and J genes are TRBV15 and TRBJ1-2, with a tentative D call TRBD1 (5 bases). Sequenced: peripheral blood. The clonotype originates from a woman aged 70-85 years with acute or convalescent COVID-19. DNA for the CDR3: TGTGCCACCAGCAGCCAGGGAATGGGGCCCTATGGCTACACCTTC. Its translation: CATSSQGMGPYGYTF.